A selection of T cell receptor beta chains follows, all from one sample in a study of blood T cell repertoires in COVID-19. Produced via immunoSEQ multiplex PCR; TCRdb's table is partial and in-frame only. The sample lists 200,000 to 250,000 clones, approximately 85% occurring once. The source material was peripheral blood. All receptors derive from a woman in her 70s with acute or convalescent COVID-19. Both conserved end residues are part of each CDR3. D genes are given only for firm matches. Some rows have no size entry. The others give once, few or many, or a class for an expanded clone.

D gene	clone size	V gene	J gene	CDR3 protein	CDR3 DNA
TRBD1	few	TRBV7-9	TRBJ2-1	CASSPDRGRNNEQFF	TGTGCCAGCAGCCCGGACAGGGGGCGCAACAATGAGCAGTTCTTC
NA	NA	TRBV4-2	TRBJ1-2	CASSHTDRPYGYTF	TGTGCCAGCAGCCATACCGACAGACCCTATGGCTACACCTTC
NA	NA	TRBV3-1/TRBV3-2	TRBJ1-5	CASSQNIGNQPQHF	TGTGCCAGCAGCCAAAACATTGGCAATCAGCCCCAGCATTTT
TRBD1	NA	TRBV19	TRBJ2-4	CASSTQGAGAKNIQYF	TGTGCCAGTAGTACCCAGGGGGCGGGAGCCAAAAACATTCAGTACTTC
TRBD1	NA	TRBV4-1	TRBJ1-2	CASSQGTTGEDYGYTF	TGCGCCAGCAGCCAAGGGACTACAGGGGAGGACTATGGCTACACCTTC
TRBD2	NA	TRBV2	TRBJ2-4	CASRGTSGDKNIQYF	TGTGCCAGCAGGGGGACTAGCGGGGATAAAAACATTCAGTACTTC
TRBD1	NA	TRBV5-1	TRBJ1-2	CASSLEQGAYGYTF	TGCGCCAGCAGCTTGGAACAGGGGGCCTATGGCTACACCTTC
NA	NA	TRBV4-3	TRBJ2-2	CASSQDPWATGELFF	TGCGCCAGCAGCCAAGATCCATGGGCCACCGGGGAGCTGTTTTTT
NA	NA	TRBV4-1	TRBJ1-1	CASSQEGHLGTEAFF	TGCGCCAGCAGCCAAGAGGGGCACCTGGGGACTGAAGCTTTCTTT
NA	few	TRBV19	TRBJ1-1	CASSIQSNTEAFF	TGTGCCAGTAGTATACAGTCGAACACTGAAGCTTTCTTT
NA	few	TRBV4-2	TRBJ1-5	CASSQAQAPRYSNQPQHF	TGTGCCAGCAGCCAAGCCCAGGCCCCTCGATATAGCAATCAGCCCCAGCATTTT
NA	NA	TRBV28	TRBJ1-2	CASSSRTSWGYTF	TGTGCCAGCAGCTCCCGGACATCTTGGGGCTACACCTTC
TRBD1	NA	TRBV19	TRBJ1-5	CASSQDRDQPQHF	TGTGCCAGTAGTCAAGACAGGGACCAGCCCCAGCATTTT
TRBD1	NA	TRBV3-1/TRBV3-2	TRBJ1-1	CASSQVQGGEAFF	TGTGCCAGCAGCCAAGTACAGGGGGGGGAAGCTTTCTTT
TRBD1	NA	TRBV6-5	TRBJ1-2	CASRSGQNYGYTF	TGTGCCAGCAGGTCGGGACAGAACTATGGCTACACCTTC
TRBD1	NA	TRBV18	TRBJ1-6	CASSLRGQGRNSPLHF	TGTGCCAGCTCACTACGCGGACAGGGAAGGAATTCACCCCTCCACTTT
TRBD2	NA	TRBV15	TRBJ2-2	CATSRAQGVAGAGELFF	TGTGCCACCAGCAGAGCCCAGGGAGTAGCGGGGGCCGGGGAGCTGTTTTTT
NA	NA	TRBV4-3	TRBJ2-7	CASSQEQGPYEQYF	TGCGCCAGCAGCCAAGAGCAGGGCCCCTACGAGCAGTACTTC
TRBD1	NA	TRBV5-4	TRBJ1-4	CASSSRTGEGNEKLFF	TGTGCCAGCAGCTCAAGGACAGGGGAGGGTAATGAAAAACTGTTTTTT
TRBD1	NA	TRBV10-3	TRBJ1-5	CAISGRDRNQPQHF	TGTGCCATCAGTGGCCGGGACAGGAATCAGCCCCAGCATTTT
NA	NA	TRBV6-2/TRBV6-3	TRBJ1-6	CASSYGVISAQGNSPLHF	TGTGCCAGCAGTTACGGCGTGATCAGCGCTCAAGGCAATTCACCCCTCCACTTT
TRBD2	NA	TRBV7-2	TRBJ2-1	CASSSVTSGGAEQFF	TGTGCCAGCAGCTCGGTGACTAGCGGGGGGGCTGAGCAGTTCTTC
TRBD1	NA	TRBV27	TRBJ1-2	CASSPLRTGGSGYGYTF	TGTGCCAGCAGTCCTTTGAGGACAGGGGGCTCGGGCTATGGCTACACCTTC
TRBD1	NA	TRBV4-2	TRBJ1-2	CASSWDREAGYTF	TGTGCCAGCAGCTGGGACAGGGAGGCTGGCTACACCTTC
TRBD2	NA	TRBV3-1/TRBV3-2	TRBJ2-1	CASSQVLAVYNEQFF	TGTGCCAGCAGCCAAGTACTAGCGGTATACAATGAGCAGTTCTTC
TRBD1	NA	TRBV14	TRBJ2-7	CASSRSTGVWVMEQYF	TGTGCCAGCAGCCGGTCGACAGGGGTTTGGGTTATGGAGCAGTACTTC
TRBD1	NA	TRBV7-2	TRBJ1-2	CASSLDTGGYGYTF	TGTGCCAGCAGCTTAGACACAGGGGGCTATGGCTACACCTTC